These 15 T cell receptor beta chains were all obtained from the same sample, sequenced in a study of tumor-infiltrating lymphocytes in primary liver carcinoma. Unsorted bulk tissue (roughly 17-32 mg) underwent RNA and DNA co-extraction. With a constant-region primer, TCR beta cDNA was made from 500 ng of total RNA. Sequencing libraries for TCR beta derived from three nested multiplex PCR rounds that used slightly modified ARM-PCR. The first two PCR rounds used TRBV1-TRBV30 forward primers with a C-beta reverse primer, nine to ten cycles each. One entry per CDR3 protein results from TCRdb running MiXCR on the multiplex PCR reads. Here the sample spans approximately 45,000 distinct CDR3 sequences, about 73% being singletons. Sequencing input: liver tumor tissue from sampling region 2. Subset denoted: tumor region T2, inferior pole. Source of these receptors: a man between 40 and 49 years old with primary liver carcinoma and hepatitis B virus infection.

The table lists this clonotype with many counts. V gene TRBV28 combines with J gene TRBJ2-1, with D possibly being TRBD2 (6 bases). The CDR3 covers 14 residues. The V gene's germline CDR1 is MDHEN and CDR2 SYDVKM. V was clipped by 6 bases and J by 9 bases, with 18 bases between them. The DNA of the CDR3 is TGTGCCAGCAGGGCGGGACCCCCGGTGGGTGAGCAGTTCTTC. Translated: CASRAGPPVGEQFF.

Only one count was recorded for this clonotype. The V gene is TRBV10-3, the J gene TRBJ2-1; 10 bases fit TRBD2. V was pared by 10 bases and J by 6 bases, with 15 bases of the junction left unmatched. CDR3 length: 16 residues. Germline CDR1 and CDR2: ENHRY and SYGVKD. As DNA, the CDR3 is TGTGCCACCAGCCCGGGACTAGCGAGAGGGGTCAATGAGCAGTTCTTC. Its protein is CATSPGLARGVNEQFF.

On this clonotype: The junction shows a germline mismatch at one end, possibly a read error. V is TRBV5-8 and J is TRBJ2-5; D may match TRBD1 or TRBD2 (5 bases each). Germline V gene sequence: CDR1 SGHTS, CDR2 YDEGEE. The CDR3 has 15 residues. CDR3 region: CGSRRAIRGVETQYF. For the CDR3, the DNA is TGTGGCAGCAGGCGGGCTATAAGAGGGGTTGAGACCCAGTACTTC.

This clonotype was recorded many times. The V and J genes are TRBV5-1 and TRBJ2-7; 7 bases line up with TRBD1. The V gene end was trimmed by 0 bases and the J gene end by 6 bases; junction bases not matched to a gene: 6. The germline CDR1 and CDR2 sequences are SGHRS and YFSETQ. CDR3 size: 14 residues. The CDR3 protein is CASSLAGGESEQYF. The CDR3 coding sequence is TGCGCCAGCAGCTTGGCAGGGGGTGAATCCGAGCAGTACTTC.

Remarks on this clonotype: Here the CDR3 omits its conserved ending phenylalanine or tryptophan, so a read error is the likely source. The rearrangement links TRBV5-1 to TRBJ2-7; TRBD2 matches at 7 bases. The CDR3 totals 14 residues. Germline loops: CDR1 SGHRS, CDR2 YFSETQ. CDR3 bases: TGCGCCAGCAGTTTGGAGGGCGGGAGCCACGAGCAGTACATC. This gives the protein CASSLEGGSHEQYI.

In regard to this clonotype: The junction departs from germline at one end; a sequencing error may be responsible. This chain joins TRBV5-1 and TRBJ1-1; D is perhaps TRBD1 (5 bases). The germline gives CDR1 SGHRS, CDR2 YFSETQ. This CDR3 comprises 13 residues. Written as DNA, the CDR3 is TGCGCCAGCGGCTTCGGACAAGGCACTGAAGCTTTCTTT. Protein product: CASGFGQGTEAFF.

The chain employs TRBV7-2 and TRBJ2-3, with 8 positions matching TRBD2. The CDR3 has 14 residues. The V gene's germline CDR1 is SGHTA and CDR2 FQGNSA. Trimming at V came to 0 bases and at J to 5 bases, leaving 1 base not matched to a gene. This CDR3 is CTSSLAAGGDTQYF. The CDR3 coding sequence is TGTACCAGCAGCTTAGCGGCGGGAGGAGATACGCAGTATTTT.

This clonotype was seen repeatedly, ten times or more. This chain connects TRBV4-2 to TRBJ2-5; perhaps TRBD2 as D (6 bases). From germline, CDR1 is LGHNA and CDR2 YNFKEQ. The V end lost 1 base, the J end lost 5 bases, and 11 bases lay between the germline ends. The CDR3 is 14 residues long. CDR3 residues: CASSQGGVGETQYF. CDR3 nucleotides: TGTGCCAGCAGCCAAGGGGGGGTAGGGGAGACCCAGTACTTC.

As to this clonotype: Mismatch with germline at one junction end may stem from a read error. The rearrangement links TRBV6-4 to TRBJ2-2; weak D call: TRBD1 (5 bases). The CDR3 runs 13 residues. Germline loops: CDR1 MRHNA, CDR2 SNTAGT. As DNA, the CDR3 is TGTACCAGCAGTGCAGAAGGGGCAGGGGAGCTGTTTTTT. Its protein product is CTSSAEGAGELFF.

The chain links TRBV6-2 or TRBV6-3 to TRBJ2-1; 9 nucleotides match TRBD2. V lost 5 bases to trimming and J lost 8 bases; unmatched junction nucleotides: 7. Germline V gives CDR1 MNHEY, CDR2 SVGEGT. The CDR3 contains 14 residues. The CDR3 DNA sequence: TGTGCCAGCAGTCACCCCGTAGCGGGAGATGAGCAGTTCTTC. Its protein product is CASSHPVAGDEQFF.

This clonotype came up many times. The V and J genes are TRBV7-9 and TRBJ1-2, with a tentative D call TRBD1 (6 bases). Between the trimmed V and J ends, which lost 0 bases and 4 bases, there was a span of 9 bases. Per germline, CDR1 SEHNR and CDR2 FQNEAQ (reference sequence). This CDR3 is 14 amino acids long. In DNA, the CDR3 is TGTGCCAGCAGCTTAGCAACAGGGAGCTATGGCTACACCTTC. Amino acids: CASSLATGSYGYTF.

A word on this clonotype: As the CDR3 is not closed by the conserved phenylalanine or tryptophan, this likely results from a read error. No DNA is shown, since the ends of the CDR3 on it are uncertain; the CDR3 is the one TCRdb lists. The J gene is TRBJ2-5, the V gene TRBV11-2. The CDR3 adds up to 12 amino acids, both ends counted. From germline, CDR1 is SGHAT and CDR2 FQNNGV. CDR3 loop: CASSLGQETLYI.

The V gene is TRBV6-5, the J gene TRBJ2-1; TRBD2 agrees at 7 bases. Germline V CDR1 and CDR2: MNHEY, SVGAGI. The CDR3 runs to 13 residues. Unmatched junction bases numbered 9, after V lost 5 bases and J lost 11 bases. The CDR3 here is CASSRLASDKQFF. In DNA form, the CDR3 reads TGTGCCAGCAGTAGACTAGCCTCCGATAAGCAGTTCTTC.

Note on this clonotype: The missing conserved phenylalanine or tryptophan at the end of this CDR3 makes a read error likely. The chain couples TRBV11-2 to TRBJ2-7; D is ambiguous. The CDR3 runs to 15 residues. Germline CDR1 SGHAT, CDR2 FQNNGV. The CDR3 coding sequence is TGTGTCAGCAACTCCGGACGGCTTTACTCGCGCGAGCAGTACCTC. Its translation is CVSNSGRLYSREQYL.

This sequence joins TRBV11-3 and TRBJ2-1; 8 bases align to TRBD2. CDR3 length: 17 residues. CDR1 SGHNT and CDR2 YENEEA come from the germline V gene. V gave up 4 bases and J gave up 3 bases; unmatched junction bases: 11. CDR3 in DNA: TGTGCCAGCAGCTACCTCGGTAGCGGGATTATCTACAATGAGCAGTTCTTC. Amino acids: CASSYLGSGIIYNEQFF.